The 28 T cell receptor beta chains below come from one sample, sequenced in a study of OX40 agonist ivuxolimab in advanced cancers. Libraries were prepared through the immunoSEQ multiplex PCR assay. TCRdb limited this immuneACCESS table to in-frame rearrangements with V and J called. A share of clones is missing; checked studies link under half to unresolved V genes, and the rest is unexplained. For this sample the table gives around 84,000 clones, of which roughly 87% were detected only once. Clones ranked in the top ten supply over 0.15% of the sample. The sample here was CD4+ or CD8+ T cells sorted from blood, taken in a trial of the OX40 agonist ivuxolimab. The receptors shown here come from an adult with an advanced solid tumor such as melanoma, head and neck, liver or kidney cancer.

The CDR3 protein is CASSPLAGGPLFNEQFF. CDR3 nucleotide sequence: TGTGCCAGCAGCCCGTTAGCGGGAGGGCCTTTATTTAATGAGCAGTTCTTC. This chain connects TRBV14 to TRBJ2-1; 11 bases align to TRBD2. V shed 4 bases and J 7 bases; nucleotides not matched to a gene: 12. The CDR3 runs 17 residues. CDR1 is SGHDN, CDR2 FVKESK, per germline.

The chain carries TRBV7-8 and TRBJ2-7, with 11 positions matching TRBD2. The CDR3 length is 15 residues. CDR1 is SGHVS, CDR2 FQNEAQ, per germline. J gave up 1 base and V 4 bases, and 3 bases lay outside the gene matches. As DNA, the CDR3 is TGTGCCAGCAGCTCGACTAGCGGGACTTCCTACGAGCAGTACTTC. Its protein is CASSSTSGTSYEQYF.

The J gene is TRBJ2-3, the V gene TRBV7-8, with 8 bases that match TRBD2. Germline V gene lookup returns CDR1 SGHVS and CDR2 FQNEAQ. CDR3 length equals 16 residues. V was pared by 5 bases and J by 4 bases, with 11 bases of the junction left unmatched. The CDR3 DNA reads TGTGCCAGCAGCGTGGCCGGGGGGGCTGGGGCAGATACGCAGTATTTT. It encodes CASSVAGGAGADTQYF.

About this clone: A read error may produce the germline difference seen at one junction end. This sample also contains other DNA sequences that code for the same CDR3. The gene calls are TRBV19 and TRBJ1-6; 9 bases agree with TRBD1. CDR3 size: 15 residues. Germline CDR1 LNHDA, CDR2 SQIVND (reference sequence). The CDR3 nucleotides read TGCGCCAGTAGTGCGTTGACAGGGGGTAATTCACCCCTCCACTTT. The encoded protein is CASSALTGGNSPLHF.

Only one count was recorded for this clone. The junction and the germline gene differ at one end; a read error may be behind it. The V gene is TRBV7-9, the J gene TRBJ1-1; D is ambiguous. The V gene's germline CDR1 is SEHNR and CDR2 FQNEAQ (reference sequence). This CDR3 has 13 amino acids. The CDR3 protein is CASSYGMKTEAFF. The CDR3 DNA sequence: TGTGCCAGCAGCTATGGGATGAAGACTGAAGCTTTCTTT.

The chain couples TRBV6-5 to TRBJ1-1; no clear D gene. This CDR3 contains 13 residues. Germline V gene data show CDR1 as MNHEY and CDR2 as SVGAGI. The V end lost 0 bases, the J end lost 5 bases, and 7 bases lay between the germline ends. DNA for the CDR3: TGTGCCAGCAGTTACTCGAGCCTAACTGAAGCTTTCTTT. Translation gives CASSYSSLTEAFF.

The chain employs TRBV5-1 and TRBJ2-7, with D possibly being TRBD1 (5 bases). The CDR3 consists of 13 residues. V shed 2 bases and J shed 0 bases, with 6 bases lying between them. Germline values: CDR1 SGHRS, CDR2 YFSETQ. CDR3 in amino acids: CASSLQASYEQYF. The CDR3 DNA reads as TGCGCCAGCAGCTTACAGGCCTCCTACGAGCAGTACTTC.

J is TRBJ1-1 and V is TRBV29-1, with a possible D match to TRBD1 (6 bases). The CDR3 covers 13 residues. Between the trimmed V and J ends, which lost 4 bases and 1 base, there was a span of 10 bases. Germline loops: CDR1 SQVTM, CDR2 ANQGSEA. The CDR3 loop reads CSVVGGRNTEAFF. The CDR3 DNA reads TGCAGCGTTGTAGGGGGGAGGAACACTGAAGCTTTCTTT.

The chain combines TRBV5-1 with TRBJ2-3; either TRBD1 or TRBD2 may supply D (5 bases each). Germline CDR1 and CDR2: SGHRS and YFSETQ. This CDR3 has 13 residues. Deletions cut 4 bases from V and 5 bases from J, with 11 bases between. This CDR3 reads CASSAGALDTQYF. The DNA of the CDR3 is TGCGCCAGCAGCGCCGGGGCATTAGATACGCAGTATTTT.

The chain links TRBV27 to TRBJ2-1, with 7 bases lining up with TRBD2. This CDR3 is built from 18 residues. After removal of 6 bases from V and 0 bases from J, the junction contained 14 bases not matched to a gene. In germline, CDR1 is MNHEY, CDR2 SMNVEV (reference sequence). CDR3 DNA: TGTGCCAGCAGCTCTAGGTTGGGAGCGGGGCCCTCCTACAATGAGCAGTTCTTC. It specifies CASSSRLGAGPSYNEQFF.

The V and J genes are TRBV28 and TRBJ2-3, with unresolved D. Germline CDR1 is MDHEN and CDR2 is SYDVKM. The CDR3 is made up of 14 amino acids. V lost 5 bases and J 2 bases, leaving 11 bases between the germline ends. DNA for the CDR3: TGTGCCAGCAGTCCCGGGTGGTTCACAGATACGCAGTATTTT. Protein: CASSPGWFTDTQYF.

V and J are TRBV6-1 and TRBJ2-2; D is ambiguous. The CDR3 is made up of 16 amino acids. Trimming pared 2 bases from V and 0 bases from J, leaving 10 bases between. Germline CDR1 is MNHNS and CDR2 is SASEGT. The CDR3 nucleotides are TGTGCCAGCAGTGAAAGGTGGCGGTCGAACACCGGGGAGCTGTTTTTT. Translating it yields CASSERWRSNTGELFF.

The chain recombines TRBV30 with TRBJ1-2; maybe TRBD1 (6 bases). Germline V gives CDR1 GTSNPN, CDR2 SVGIG (reference sequence). The CDR3 contains 15 residues. With 0 bases removed from V and 0 bases from J, the gap between germline ends came to 11 bases. The CDR3 is CAWSVRAGANYGYTF. The CDR3 bases are TGTGCCTGGAGTGTTAGGGCAGGGGCTAACTATGGCTACACCTTC.

The genes are TRBV28 and TRBJ2-1; the match to TRBD2 covers 8 bases. Looked up from germline, CDR1 is MDHEN and CDR2 is SYDVKM. The CDR3 totals 15 residues. Trimming removed 3 bases from V and 5 bases from J; junction bases left unmatched: 6. The CDR3 region is CASSLRAGVHNEQFF. The CDR3 nucleotides are TGTGCCAGCAGTTTGAGAGCGGGAGTCCACAATGAGCAGTTCTTC.

V is TRBV6-1 and J is TRBJ2-7, with no clear D. The germline gives CDR1 MNHNS, CDR2 SASEGT. V was cut by 6 bases and J by 0 bases, with 15 bases left in between. This CDR3 is 15 amino acids long. CDR3 amino acids: CASRPPGSPSYEQYF. The CDR3 DNA reads TGTGCCAGCAGACCCCCCGGGTCACCCTCCTACGAGCAGTACTTC.

V usage is TRBV4-1 and J usage is TRBJ2-5; 11 nucleotides agree with TRBD2. The J call could be wrong; TRBJ2-7 is a better fit for the DNA end. The CDR3 has 15 amino acids. Germline CDR1 reads MGHRA; CDR2 reads YSYEKL. CDR3 coding DNA: TGCGCCAGCAGCGAAACTAGCGGGAGTAAGTACGAGCAGTACTTC. This sequence encodes CASSETSGSKYEQYF.

The CDR3, as DNA: TGTGCCAGCAGCTTGATACCGAGCACAGATACGCAGTATTTT. Its protein product is CASSLIPSTDTQYF. The rearrangement uses TRBV5-6 and TRBJ2-3; no firm D call. The CDR3 is 14 residues long. Germline V gives CDR1 SGHDT, CDR2 YYEEEE. V was pared by 1 base and J by 0 bases, with 6 bases between.

The chain uses TRBV9 and TRBJ2-4, with D possibly called TRBD1 or TRBD2 (5 bases each). The CDR3 is 19 residues long. Looked up from germline, CDR1 is SGDLS and CDR2 is YYNGEE. The V end was cut by 5 bases, the J end by 9 bases, with 33 bases between. CDR3 in DNA: TGTGCCAGCAGTCATAGGGGCGGGTCAACCGGGCCAAACGAGGGCATTCAGTACTTC. This sequence encodes CASSHRGGSTGPNEGIQYF.

This rearrangement joins TRBV6-1 to TRBJ2-7; D remains unclear. The germline V gene encodes CDR1 MNHNS and CDR2 SASEGT. V shed 7 bases and J shed 2 bases, with 12 bases lying between them. The CDR3 extends over 13 amino acids. The CDR3 sequence is CASKPPNPYEQYF. CDR3 nucleotides: TGTGCCAGCAAACCACCCAATCCCTACGAGCAGTACTTC.

The chain combines TRBV13 with TRBJ2-3, with D possibly matching TRBD2 (6 bases). Deletions cut 0 bases from V and 2 bases from J, with 18 bases between. CDR3 length equals 18 residues. Germline CDR1 and CDR2: PRHDT and FYEKMQ (reference sequence). CDR3 in DNA: TGTGCCAGCAGCTTAGGCCCCCCCTTTGGCGGGAACACAGATACGCAGTATTTT. Protein sequence: CASSLGPPFGGNTDTQYF.

V and J are TRBV2 and TRBJ1-4; TRBD1 agrees at 9 bases. The CDR3 sequence is 13 residues long. Germline assignment: CDR1 SNHLY and CDR2 FYNNEI. V was pared by 6 bases and J by 7 bases, with 3 bases of the junction left unmatched. This chain's CDR3 is CASSPDRGEKLFF. The CDR3 nucleotides read TGTGCCAGCAGCCCGGACAGGGGTGAAAAACTGTTTTTT.

The chain has TRBV27 and TRBJ1-1; D possibly corresponds to TRBD1 (5 bases). From germline, CDR1 is MNHEY and CDR2 SMNVEV (reference sequence). This CDR3 contains 21 residues. Trimming stripped 0 bases from V and 1 base from J, with 27 bases between. Here the CDR3 reads CASSLSGPAWGLISSNTEAFF. The CDR3, as DNA: TGTGCCAGCAGTTTATCGGGACCTGCTTGGGGCCTTATCAGTTCGAACACTGAAGCTTTCTTT.

This chain links TRBV29-1 with TRBJ1-2; unclear D gene. This CDR3 region has 13 residues. Germline V gene sequence: CDR1 SQVTM, CDR2 ANQGSEA. V lost 3 bases and J 2 bases, leaving 10 bases between the germline ends. The CDR3, as DNA: TGCAGCGTTGAGGCAGGAGGCAACTATGGCTACACCTTC. Its protein is CSVEAGGNYGYTF.

The rearrangement links TRBV9 to TRBJ2-3; D is undetermined. The CDR3 consists of 13 residues. From germline, CDR1 is SGDLS and CDR2 YYNGEE. The V and J ends lost 0 bases and 4 bases respectively, with 6 bases between them. The CDR3 sequence is CASSVVAADTQYF. In nucleotides, the CDR3 is TGTGCCAGCAGCGTAGTAGCAGCAGATACGCAGTATTTT.

This clone was recorded only once. CDR3 coding DNA: TGTGCCAGCAGTGCCCGCGGGAAGCCACTTTACGAGCAGTACTTC. This codes for CASSARGKPLYEQYF. The chain recombines TRBV6-1 with TRBJ2-7; tentative D call: TRBD2 (6 bases). The CDR3 consists of 15 residues. The germline V gene encodes CDR1 MNHNS and CDR2 SASEGT. Trimming cost V 4 bases and J 4 bases, with 17 bases left between them.

This clone was observed a single time. The V gene is TRBV6-1, the J gene TRBJ1-3, with 7 bases identical to TRBD1. The length of the CDR3 is 13 residues. Per the germline V gene, CDR1 is MNHNS and CDR2 is SASEGT. Trimming cost V 4 bases and J 4 bases; bases outside gene matches: 1. CDR3 region: CASSGQGGNTIYF. CDR3 in DNA: TGTGCCAGCAGTGGACAGGGCGGAAACACCATATATTTT.

The chain couples TRBV7-8 to TRBJ2-1; D call uncertain. The V end lost 0 bases, the J end lost 9 bases, and 24 bases lay between the germline ends. This CDR3 comprises 18 residues. CDR1 SGHVS and CDR2 FQNEAQ come from the germline V gene. CDR3 amino acids: CASSLAPPRTRQVVEQFF. The CDR3 DNA is TGTGCCAGCAGCTTAGCCCCTCCTCGAACAAGACAAGTCGTTGAGCAGTTCTTC.

This sequence joins TRBV28 and TRBJ1-2, with unresolved D. This CDR3 spans 11 amino acids. V lost 5 bases, J lost 4 bases, and 5 bases lay in between. Germline CDR1 MDHEN, CDR2 SYDVKM. The chain's CDR3 is CASSPSYGYTF. The CDR3 nucleotides are TGTGCCAGCAGTCCTAGCTATGGCTACACCTTC.